Below are 27 T cell receptor beta chains sequenced from a single sample in a study of blood T cell repertoires in COVID-19 (dated by TCRdb to about 2020). Libraries were constructed by the immunoSEQ multiplex PCR assay. The table was pulled from immuneACCESS by TCRdb, which kept in-frame rearrangements only. Such tables lose some clones; where checked, under half of the loss comes from unresolved V genes, and the rest has no known cause. In all, the sample holds approximately 66,000 clones, and around nine tenths of those were seen once. 1.3% to 1.5% of the sample lies in the top ten. Sequenced input: peripheral blood. The receptor set was obtained from a man in his sixties with acute or convalescent COVID-19.

CDR3 in amino acids: CAISDRTMGQETQYF. The DNA of the CDR3 is TGTGCCATCAGTGATCGGACAATGGGACAAGAGACCCAGTACTTC. V and J are TRBV10-3 and TRBJ2-5, with D tentatively TRBD1 (5 bases). Trimming removed 3 bases at V and 2 bases at J, with 13 bases between. The CDR3 is 15 residues long. Germline V gene lookup returns CDR1 ENHRY and CDR2 SYGVKD.

The chain couples TRBV6-6 to TRBJ1-2, with 9 bases fitting TRBD1. There are 15 residues in the CDR3. Germline CDR1 reads MNHNY; CDR2 reads SVGAGI (reference sequence). Unmatched junction bases numbered 11, after V lost 8 bases and J lost 4 bases. CDR3 in DNA: TGTGCCAGCCTTCCCGGACAGGGGAGCATCTATGGCTACACCTTC. Protein product: CASLPGQGSIYGYTF.

This chain links TRBV15 with TRBJ1-5, with D perhaps TRBD1 (5 bases). This CDR3 has 13 amino acids. In germline, CDR1 is LNHNV, CDR2 YYDKDF (reference sequence). V lost 8 bases, J lost 3 bases, and 11 bases lay in between. The CDR3 region has the DNA TGTGCCACCGCCACAGGCCCCAATCAGCCCCAGCATTTT. It translates to CATATGPNQPQHF.

The gene calls are TRBV30 and TRBJ1-1, with D uncertain. Deletions cut 0 bases from V and 2 bases from J, with 7 bases between. The CDR3 runs 13 residues. Germline V gene lookup returns CDR1 GTSNPN and CDR2 SVGIG (reference sequence). For the CDR3, the DNA is TGTGCCTGGAGTGTGAAGCTTAACACTGAAGCTTTCTTT. Encoded protein: CAWSVKLNTEAFF.

The rearrangement joins TRBV2 to TRBJ2-7, with 11 bases that match TRBD2. Looked up from germline, CDR1 is SNHLY and CDR2 is FYNNEI. The V segment lost 5 bases and the J segment 3 bases; nucleotides outside the gene matches: 6. The CDR3 loop spans 15 amino acids. CDR3 coding DNA: TGTGCCAGCAGTAAATCACTAGCGGGGGTCTACGAGCAGTACTTC. Translated: CASSKSLAGVYEQYF.

This chain links TRBV29-1 with TRBJ1-1; 9 bases are a match to TRBD1. Germline V gene data show CDR1 as SQVTM and CDR2 as ANQGSEA. The CDR3 runs 13 residues. V trimming: 2 bases; J trimming: 10 bases; junction bases outside the gene matches: 8. The CDR3 nucleotides are TGCAGCGTTGAACCGACAGGGGGATACGGAGCTTTCTTT. It yields the protein CSVEPTGGYGAFF.

The chain combines TRBV20-1 with TRBJ1-4; D not certain. This CDR3 comprises 11 residues. V lost 5 bases to trimming and J lost 10 bases, with 11 bases between them. Germline CDR1 DFQATT, CDR2 SNEGSKA (reference sequence). The CDR3 region is CSAQLGGKLFF. The DNA of the CDR3 is TGCAGTGCTCAGCTAGGTGGAAAACTGTTTTTT.

The sample holds one count of this clone. The rearrangement joins TRBV27 to TRBJ1-6; the D gene is possibly TRBD1 (5 bases). Trimming stripped 5 bases from V and 5 bases from J, with 16 bases between. Looked up from germline, CDR1 is MNHEY and CDR2 is SMNVEV (reference sequence). This CDR3 region has 16 residues. The CDR3 loop is CASSRLGLINNSPLHF. The CDR3 bases are TGTGCCAGCAGTCGTTTGGGACTGATTAATAATTCACCCCTCCACTTT.

DNA of the CDR3: TGTGCCAGCAGAATGACAGGGCGCGGCTACACCTTC. It translates to CASRMTGRGYTF. This chain joins TRBV6-5 and TRBJ1-2, with 7 bases that match TRBD1. The CDR3 runs 12 residues. The V gene's germline CDR1 is MNHEY and CDR2 SVGAGI. V gave up 6 bases and J gave up 8 bases; unmatched junction bases: 6.

The V and J genes are TRBV18 and TRBJ1-3; D is uncertain. The germline CDR1 and CDR2 sequences are KGHSH and LQKENI. V lost 3 bases and J lost 4, with 19 bases in between. The CDR3 length is 17 residues. CDR3 nucleotides: TGTGCCAGCTCACCCCTCGTATCGGAGATAGGAGGAAACACCATATATTTT. Its translation is CASSPLVSEIGGNTIYF. Drawing the rest from reference TRBV18 and TRBJ1-3, the complete variable domain is NAGVMQNPRHLVRRRGQEARLRCSPMKGHSHVYWYRQLPEEGLKFMVYLQKENIIDESGMPKERFSAEFPKEGPSILRIQQVVRGDSAAYFCASSPLVSEIGGNTIYFGEGSWLTVV.

The V call is TRBV27, the J call TRBJ1-5; D might be TRBD1 (6 bases). V was cut by 6 bases and J by 4 bases, with 13 bases left in between. This CDR3 has 14 amino acids. From germline, CDR1 is MNHEY and CDR2 SMNVEV (reference sequence). For the CDR3, the DNA is TGTGCCAGCAGATTGACAGGCTCAAATCAGCCCCAGCATTTT. Translating gives CASRLTGSNQPQHF.

The chain has TRBV29-1 and TRBJ1-1; a possible D gene is TRBD1 (6 bases). CDR1 is SQVTM and CDR2 is ANQGSEA in the germline V gene. This CDR3 spans 12 amino acids. V was shortened by 7 bases and J by 7 bases, with 16 bases between the two germline ends. The CDR3 loop reads CSADLQGFEAFF. The DNA of the CDR3 is TGCAGCGCCGACTTACAGGGTTTTGAAGCTTTCTTT.

The chain has TRBV5-5 and TRBJ2-3; D is ambiguous. The CDR3 sequence is 15 residues long. Per the germline V gene, CDR1 is SGHKS and CDR2 is YYEKEE (reference sequence). V was cut by 0 bases and J by 3 bases, with 11 bases left in between. The DNA of the CDR3 is TGTGCCAGCAGCTTGGCCGCCCGCAGAACAGATACGCAGTATTTT. Its protein is CASSLAARRTDTQYF.

This rearrangement joins TRBV5-1 to TRBJ2-5; D might be TRBD1 (6 bases). CDR3 length: 14 amino acids. The germline V gene encodes CDR1 SGHRS and CDR2 YFSETQ. V was clipped by 2 bases and J by 5 bases, with 13 bases between them. CDR3 coding DNA: TGCGCCAGCAGCTTTTCAGGGGATGGTGAGACCCAGTACTTC. Protein: CASSFSGDGETQYF.

The V call is TRBV5-1, the J call TRBJ2-7, with TRBD1 identical over 9 bases. V was clipped by 4 bases and J by 5 bases; unmatched bases: 13. Germline V lookup: CDR1 SGHRS, CDR2 YFSETQ. CDR3 size: 16 residues. The CDR3 is CASSGRAGTGYNEQYF. The CDR3 DNA sequence: TGCGCCAGCAGCGGGAGGGCGGGGACAGGGTACAACGAGCAGTACTTC.

V and J are TRBV2 and TRBJ2-5; 7 bases align to TRBD2. The ends lost 8 bases at V and 5 bases at J; junction bases unmatched: 11. The CDR3 is made up of 14 amino acids. CDR1 is SNHLY and CDR2 is FYNNEI in the germline V gene. For the CDR3, the DNA is TGTGCCAGCCGTTGGGACTACACCCGGGAGACCCAGTACTTC. Its translation is CASRWDYTRETQYF.

CDR3 coding DNA: TGCGCCAGCAGCTTGGAACCACAGGGAGGGAACAATGAGCAGTTCTTC. Translation gives CASSLEPQGGNNEQFF. This sequence joins TRBV5-1 and TRBJ2-1; TRBD2 is a possible D gene (7 bases). Germline values: CDR1 SGHRS, CDR2 YFSETQ. Trimming took 0 bases from V and 5 from J, leaving 15 bases between them. This CDR3 is built from 16 residues.

The CDR3 coding sequence is TGCGCCAGCAGCTTACCCGGGACAATAAACTATGGCTACACCTTC. Translating gives CASSLPGTINYGYTF. The genes are TRBV5-1 and TRBJ1-2; tentatively, D is TRBD1 (6 bases). Germline-derived CDR1 and CDR2 are SGHRS and YFSETQ. This CDR3 comprises 15 residues. Between the trimmed V and J ends, which lost 2 bases and 2 bases, there was a span of 13 bases.

The rearrangement uses TRBV5-1 and TRBJ1-2; 10 bases line up with TRBD1. Germline loops: CDR1 SGHRS, CDR2 YFSETQ. The CDR3 runs 15 residues. V lost 5 bases and J lost 0; bases outside the gene matches: 4. Here the CDR3 DNA reads TGCGCCAGCAGGACAGGGGGCGAAGCTAACTATGGCTACACCTTC. As protein: CASRTGGEANYGYTF.

The CDR3 DNA is TGTGCCAGCAGCTTCGATGGACACTACAATGAGCAGTTCTTC. Its protein is CASSFDGHYNEQFF. The genes are TRBV7-3 and TRBJ2-1; possibly TRBD1 for D (5 bases). The CDR3 totals 14 residues. The germline CDR1 and CDR2 sequences are SGHTA and FQGTGA. V lost 3 bases, J lost 3 bases, and 9 bases lay in between. The entire variable domain, with the rest obtained from reference TRBV7-3 and TRBJ2-1, is as follows: GAGVSQTPSNKVTEKGKYVELRCDPISGHTALYWYRQSLGQGPEFLIYFQGTGAADDSGLPNDRFFAVRPEGSVSTLKIQRTERGDSAVYLCASSFDGHYNEQFFGPGTRLTVL.

A word on this clone: The junction departs from the called germline gene at one end, perhaps through a read error. The chain joins TRBV10-2 to TRBJ2-1; maybe TRBD1 (6 bases). Germline loops: CDR1 WSHSY, CDR2 SAAADI. The CDR3 has 12 residues. CDR3 sequence reads: CATSEGGNEQFF. The CDR3 DNA is TGCGCCACCAGTGAAGGGGGTAATGAGCAGTTCTTC.

The J gene is TRBJ1-2, the V gene TRBV19; 9 nucleotides agree with TRBD1. CDR1 and CDR2 from the germline V gene are LNHDA and SQIVND (reference sequence). Trimming at V came to 4 bases and at J to 7 bases, leaving 13 bases not matched to a gene. The CDR3 extends over 16 amino acids. The CDR3: CASSTGTGLTIGGYTF. CDR3 sequence (DNA): TGTGCCAGTAGTACCGGGACAGGGCTTACTATCGGTGGCTACACCTTC.

The chain has TRBV7-8 and TRBJ2-1, with 11 bases aligning to TRBD2. CDR3 size: 16 residues. Trimming took 1 base from V and 5 from J; bases not matched to a gene: 4. CDR1 SGHVS and CDR2 FQNEAQ come from the germline V gene. This CDR3 is CASSLDLAGGNNEQFF. The CDR3 DNA reads as TGTGCCAGCAGCTTAGACCTAGCGGGGGGAAACAATGAGCAGTTCTTC.

The V and J genes are TRBV2 and TRBJ1-6; D is ambiguous. This CDR3 comprises 16 residues. The V gene lost 3 bases and the J gene lost 0 bases, with 9 bases spanning the gap. Germline values: CDR1 SNHLY, CDR2 FYNNEI. The CDR3 DNA sequence: TGTGCCAGCAGTGACCCGGTCGCCTCCTATAATTCACCCCTCCACTTT. Its protein product is CASSDPVASYNSPLHF.

The chain joins TRBV7-8 to TRBJ2-1; 8 bases map to TRBD2. The CDR3 runs to 13 residues. The junction had 4 bases not matched to a gene; V was cut back by 2 bases and J by 10 bases. Germline CDR1 and CDR2: SGHVS and FQNEAQ. The CDR3: CASSLNLAGEQFF. The CDR3 DNA reads TGTGCCAGCAGCTTAAACTTAGCGGGGGAGCAGTTCTTC.

This chain joins TRBV5-1 and TRBJ1-2; D remains ambiguous. Trimming removed 0 bases from V and 3 bases from J, with 6 bases in between. Germline V CDR1 and CDR2: SGHRS, YFSETQ. This CDR3 is built from 13 residues. CDR3: CASSLGGDYGYTF. CDR3 sequence (DNA): TGCGCCAGCAGCTTGGGCGGAGACTATGGCTACACCTTC. The full variable domain, its missing parts supplied by reference TRBV5-1 and TRBJ1-2, is KAGVTQTPRYLIKTRGQQVTLSCSPISGHRSVSWYQQTPGQGLQFLFEYFSETQRNKGNFPGRFSGRQFSNSRSEMNVSTLELGDSALYLCASSLGGDYGYTFGSGTRLTVV.

The chain uses TRBV10-1 and TRBJ2-3; D is possibly TRBD2 (5 bases). CDR3 length equals 15 residues. Germline CDR1 is WNHNN and CDR2 is SYGVQD (reference sequence). Trimming took 3 bases from V and 0 from J, leaving 10 bases between them. CDR3 sequence: CASSDDGLSTDTQYF. CDR3 sequence (DNA): TGCGCCAGCAGTGACGACGGACTGAGCACAGATACGCAGTATTTT.